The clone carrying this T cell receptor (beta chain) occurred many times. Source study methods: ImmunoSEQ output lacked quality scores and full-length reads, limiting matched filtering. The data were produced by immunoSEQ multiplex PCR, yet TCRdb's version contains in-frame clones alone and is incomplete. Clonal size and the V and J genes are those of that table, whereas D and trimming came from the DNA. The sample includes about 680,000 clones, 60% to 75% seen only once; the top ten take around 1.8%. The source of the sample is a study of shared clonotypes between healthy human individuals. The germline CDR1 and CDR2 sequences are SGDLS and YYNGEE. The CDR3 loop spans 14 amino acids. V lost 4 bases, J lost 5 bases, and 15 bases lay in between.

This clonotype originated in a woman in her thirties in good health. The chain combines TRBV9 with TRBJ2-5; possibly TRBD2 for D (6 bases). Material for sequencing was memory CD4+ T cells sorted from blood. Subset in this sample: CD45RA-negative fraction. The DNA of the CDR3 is TGTGCCAGCAGCCTCCCCGGGGGAGTGGAGACCCAGTACTTC. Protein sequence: CASSLPGGVETQYF.